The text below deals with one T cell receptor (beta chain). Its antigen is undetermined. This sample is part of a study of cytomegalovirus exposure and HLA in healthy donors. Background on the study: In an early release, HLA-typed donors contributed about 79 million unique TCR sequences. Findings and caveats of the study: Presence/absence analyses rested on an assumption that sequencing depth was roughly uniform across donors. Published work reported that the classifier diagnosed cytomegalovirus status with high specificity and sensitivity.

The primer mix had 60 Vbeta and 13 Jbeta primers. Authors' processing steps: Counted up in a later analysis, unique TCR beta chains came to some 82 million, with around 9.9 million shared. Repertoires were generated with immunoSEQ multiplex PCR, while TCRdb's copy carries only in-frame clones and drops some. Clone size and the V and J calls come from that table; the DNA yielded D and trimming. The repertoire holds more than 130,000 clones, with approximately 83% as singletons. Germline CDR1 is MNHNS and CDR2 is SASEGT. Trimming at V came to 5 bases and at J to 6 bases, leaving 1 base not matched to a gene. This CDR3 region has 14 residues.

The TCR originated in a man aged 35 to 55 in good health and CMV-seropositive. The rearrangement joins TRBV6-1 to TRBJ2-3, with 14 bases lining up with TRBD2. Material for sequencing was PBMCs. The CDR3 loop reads CASSWTSGRDTQYF. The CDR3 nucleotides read TGTGCCAGCAGTTGGACTAGCGGGAGGGATACGCAGTATTTT.